One and the same sample provided the 21 T cell receptor beta chains below, sequenced in a study of T cells expressing NK-cell markers. TCRdb reprocessed the 5' RACE reads, keeping one entry per CDR3 protein, no DNA. The sample's table shows 150,000 to 200,000 distinct CDR3 sequences. The specimen sequenced was blood T cells: a sorted CD56 or NKG2C T cell subset, CD4+ or CD8+ T cells, or bulk PBMC T cells (not recorded which). These receptors came from a woman between 18 and 70 years old in good health.

V is TRBV9 and J is TRBJ2-3; TCRdb designates TRBD2, a call that cannot be tested without DNA. Per germline, CDR1 SGDLS and CDR2 YYNGEE. The length of the CDR3 is 17 residues. CDR3: CASSPPSGRYLGDTQYF.

V usage is TRBV5-4 and J usage is TRBJ1-6; TCRdb calls TRBD1, which cannot be checked without DNA. Germline CDR1 SGHNT, CDR2 YYREEE (reference sequence). The CDR3 runs to 16 residues. CDR3 in amino acids: CASSTPGQGGNSPLHF.

The rearrangement joins TRBV4-2 to TRBJ1-2; TCRdb picks TRBD1, but there is no DNA to check that call. CDR3 length equals 16 residues. From germline, CDR1 is LGHNA and CDR2 YNFKEQ. This CDR3 reads CASSQDQGQGNYGYTF.

The genes are TRBV4-1 and TRBJ1-1. This CDR3 contains 14 residues. In germline, CDR1 is MGHRA, CDR2 YSYEKL. The CDR3 loop reads CASSQVASAAEAFF.

The chain has TRBV4-1 and TRBJ2-1; the TCRdb D gene call, TRBD2, has no DNA to confirm it. This CDR3 has 16 residues. The germline V gene encodes CDR1 MGHRA and CDR2 YSYEKL. The CDR3: CASSQGGRNLYNEQFF.

This chain uses TRBV28 with TRBJ1-1; checking the TCRdb D call of TRBD1 is not possible without DNA. CDR1 and CDR2 (germline): MDHEN, SYDVKM. This CDR3 is 14 amino acids long. The CDR3 reads CASRNGGGNTEAFF.

This chain connects TRBV6-2 or TRBV6-3 to TRBJ2-7. Germline assignment: CDR1 MNHEY and CDR2 SVGEGT. CDR3 length: 14 amino acids. The CDR3 sequence is CASSYGGHSYEQYF.

The chain combines TRBV7-3 with TRBJ1-5; no DNA is available, so the TRBD1 call from TCRdb remains unchecked. CDR1 and CDR2 from the germline V gene are SGHTA and FQGTGA. The CDR3 is 16 residues long. The CDR3 reads CASSPRQGETNQPQHF.

This chain connects TRBV5-1 to TRBJ2-1; lacking DNA, the TRBD2 call made by TCRdb goes unchecked. Germline values: CDR1 SGHRS, CDR2 YFSETQ. The CDR3 is made up of 22 amino acids. The CDR3 spells CASSLWLSSGGATQSSYNEQFF.

This rearrangement joins TRBV12-5 to TRBJ2-1; TCRdb's assignment of TRBD2 cannot be checked, as there is no DNA. CDR1 is LGHNT and CDR2 is FRNRAP in the germline V gene. CDR3 length: 16 residues. This chain's CDR3 is CASGLGLASSRNEQFF.

V gene TRBV7-2 combines with J gene TRBJ1-5. CDR3 length equals 13 residues. Germline V gives CDR1 SGHTA, CDR2 FQGNSA. CDR3 amino acids: CASSLGLTQPQHF.

V usage is TRBV3-1 and J usage is TRBJ2-1; lacking DNA, the TRBD1 call made by TCRdb goes unchecked. This CDR3 contains 14 residues. Germline lookup yields CDR1 LGHDT and CDR2 YNNKEL (reference sequence). The CDR3 loop reads CASSQNQGYNEQFF.

This chain joins TRBV20-1 and TRBJ2-7; no DNA is available, so the TRBD2 call from TCRdb remains unchecked. This CDR3 comprises 13 residues. Germline V gene data show CDR1 as DFQATT and CDR2 as SNEGSKA (reference sequence). This chain's CDR3 is CSAAGIFSYEQYF.

The V call is TRBV24-1, the J call TRBJ2-1. The CDR3 contains 15 residues. Germline V lookup: CDR1 KGHDR, CDR2 SFDVKD. The CDR3 sequence is CATSGQPSSYNEQFF.

The genes are TRBV12-3 or TRBV12-4 and TRBJ1-4; there is no DNA to check the TCRdb D call of TRBD1. This CDR3 has 16 amino acids. The CDR3 sequence is CASLNRGQGTNEKLFF.

This chain joins TRBV4-1 and TRBJ1-1; TCRdb's D call, TRBD1, is unchecked because there is no DNA. The V gene's germline CDR1 is MGHRA and CDR2 YSYEKL. This CDR3 contains 16 residues. The CDR3 loop is CASSQGRTGRNTEAFF.

The rearrangement uses TRBV20-1 and TRBJ2-7; TCRdb gives TRBD1 as the D gene, but with no DNA this cannot be confirmed. The CDR3 contains 14 residues. Germline V gene lookup returns CDR1 DFQATT and CDR2 SNEGSKA (reference sequence). The CDR3 sequence is CSARLGGQGSEQYF.

V gene TRBV29-1 combines with J gene TRBJ1-1; with no DNA, the TCRdb D assignment of TRBD1 cannot be verified. From germline, CDR1 is SQVTM and CDR2 ANQGSEA. The CDR3 spans 14 residues. The CDR3 is CSVYAGGMNTEAFF.

The J gene is TRBJ2-5, the V gene TRBV11-1; TCRdb's D call, TRBD1, is unchecked because there is no DNA. CDR1 and CDR2 from the germline V gene are SGHAT and FQDESV (reference sequence). This CDR3 comprises 14 residues. The CDR3 region is CASSSGQPQETQYF.

The CDR3 spells CASSLQGTGELFF. The chain recombines TRBV5-1 with TRBJ2-2; TCRdb reports TRBD1, a call that lacks DNA to check it against. Germline CDR1 and CDR2: SGHRS and YFSETQ. The CDR3 extends over 13 amino acids.

The chain has TRBV9 and TRBJ2-1; TCRdb's D call of TRBD2 is untestable without DNA. Germline-derived CDR1 and CDR2 are SGDLS and YYNGEE. This CDR3 region has 17 residues. The CDR3 sequence is CASSASLGTSGRNEQFF.